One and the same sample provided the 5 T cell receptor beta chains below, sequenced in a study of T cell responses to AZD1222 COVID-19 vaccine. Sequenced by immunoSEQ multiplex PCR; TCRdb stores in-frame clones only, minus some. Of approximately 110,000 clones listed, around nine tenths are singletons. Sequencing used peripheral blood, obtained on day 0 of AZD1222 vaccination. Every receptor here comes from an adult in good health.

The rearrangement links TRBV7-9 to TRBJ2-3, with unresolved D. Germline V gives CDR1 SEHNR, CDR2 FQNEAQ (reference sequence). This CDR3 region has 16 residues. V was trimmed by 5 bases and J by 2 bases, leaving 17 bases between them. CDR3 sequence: CASSLDPVDPTDTQYF. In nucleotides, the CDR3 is TGTGCCAGCAGCCTCGACCCAGTCGACCCCACAGATACGCAGTATTTT.

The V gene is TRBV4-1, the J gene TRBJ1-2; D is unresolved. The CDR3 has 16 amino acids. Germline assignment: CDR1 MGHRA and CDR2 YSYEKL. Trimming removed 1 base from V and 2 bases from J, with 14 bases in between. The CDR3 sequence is CASSQVRMGRNYGYTF. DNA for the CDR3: TGCGCCAGCAGCCAAGTTCGGATGGGGAGGAACTATGGCTACACCTTC.

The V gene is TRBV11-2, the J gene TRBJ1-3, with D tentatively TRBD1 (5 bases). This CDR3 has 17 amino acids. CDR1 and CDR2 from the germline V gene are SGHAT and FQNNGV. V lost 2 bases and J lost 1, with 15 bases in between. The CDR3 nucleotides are TGTGCCAGCAGCTTAAATGGGGCAGGGTGGTCTGGAAACACCATATATTTT. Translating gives CASSLNGAGWSGNTIYF.

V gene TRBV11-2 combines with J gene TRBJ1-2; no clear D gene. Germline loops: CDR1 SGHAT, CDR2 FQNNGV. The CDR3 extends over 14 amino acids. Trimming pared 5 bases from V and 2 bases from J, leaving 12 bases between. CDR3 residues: CASSQHGSNYGYTF. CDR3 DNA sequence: TGTGCCAGCAGCCAACACGGATCAAACTATGGCTACACCTTC.

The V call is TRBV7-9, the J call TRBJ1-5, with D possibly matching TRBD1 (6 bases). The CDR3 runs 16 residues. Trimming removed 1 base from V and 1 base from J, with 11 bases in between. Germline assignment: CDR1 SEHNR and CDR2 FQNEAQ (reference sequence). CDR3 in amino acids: CASSLGGARSNQPQHF. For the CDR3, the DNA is TGTGCCAGCAGCTTAGGGGGGGCTAGGAGCAATCAGCCCCAGCATTTT.